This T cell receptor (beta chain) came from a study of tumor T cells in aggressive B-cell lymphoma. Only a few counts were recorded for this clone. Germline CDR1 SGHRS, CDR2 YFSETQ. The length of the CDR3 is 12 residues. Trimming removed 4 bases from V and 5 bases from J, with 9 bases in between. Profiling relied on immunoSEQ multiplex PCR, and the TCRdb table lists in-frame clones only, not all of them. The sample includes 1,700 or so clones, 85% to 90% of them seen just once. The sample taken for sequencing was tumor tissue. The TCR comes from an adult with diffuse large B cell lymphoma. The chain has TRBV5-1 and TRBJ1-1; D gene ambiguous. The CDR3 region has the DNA TGCGCCAGCAGCCCGCTCGGGACTGAAGCTTTCTTT. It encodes CASSPLGTEAFF.